These T cell receptor beta chains were read from a single sample in a study of early T cells in non-severe SARS-CoV-2 infection. TCRdb called the 5' RACE reads again in MiXCR, with one record for every CDR3 protein. The data show roughly 26,000 distinct CDR3 sequences, just over 4% seen once. Sequencing used whole blood. The receptors were gathered from an adult who was a healthcare worker with PCR-confirmed SARS-CoV-2 infection or an uninfected control (not recorded which). CDR3s leave out the opening cysteine and the closing phenylalanine or tryptophan. A D gene is named only where the DNA matches it firmly. Clone size is not always given. Where it is, it says once, few, many or a class for expanded clones.

D gene,V gene,clone size,CDR3 protein
TRBD2,TRBV12-5,many,ASGGLAGGPGELF
NA,TRBV20-1,NA,SGSGRGEQY
TRBD2,TRBV7-2,many,ASSLVLAGGDTQY
TRBD1,TRBV7-2,NA,ASSPRQGREEIGQY
TRBD2,TRBV6-5,few,ASSYKLAGAYEQY
TRBD2,TRBV5-1,many,ASSLDPSGSSTYEQF
NA,TRBV2,NA,ASNRDQQDGETQY
TRBD1,TRBV4-3,few,ASSQRDRGGEQY
TRBD1,TRBV20-1,NA,RGQTGVNYGYT
NA,TRBV7-2,NA,ASSLAFGDGELF
NA,TRBV15,NA,ATSREKGGYEQF
NA,TRBV4-2,many,ASSQSRNEQF
TRBD2,TRBV5-1,many,ASSHSSGSTDTQY
NA,TRBV29-1,NA,SVEESRGAQY
NA,TRBV6-6,many,ASSLRPGFYEQY
NA,TRBV19,many,ASGGTGNQPQH
TRBD2,TRBV29-1,NA,TILRAGGPEQY
NA,TRBV5-5,many,ASSLVGEGNTIY
NA,TRBV3-1,many,ASSQLTGPNQPQH
TRBD2,TRBV7-2,NA,ASSPRTSGRFNEQF
TRBD2,TRBV11-2,medium-sized,ASSWADSGIAEQY
NA,TRBV11-2,few,ASSYTSGSYNEQF
NA,TRBV5-4,many,ASSLSFTYEQY
TRBD2,TRBV20-1,NA,SASPAGGPVTGELF
NA,TRBV9,many,ASSVGVLRGHEQF
NA,TRBV6-6,many,ASSQSPGTPDTQY
NA,TRBV20-1,many,SAREAWGTEQY
NA,TRBV7-9,NA,ASSPDRLTYEQY
NA,TRBV29-1,many,SVERGTGDTQY
NA,TRBV21-1,few,ASSKEAGRNEKLF
NA,TRBV7-9,many,ASSFPGAGNTIY
NA,TRBV20-1,many,SADPTGGRYGYT
NA,TRBV9,many,ASSPSGSAGELF
NA,TRBV11-2,many,ASSPAGQAYQETQY
TRBD2,TRBV4-2,many,ARSFQSGRAAGANVLT
TRBD2,TRBV20-1,many,SARDSASGSGEQF
TRBD2,TRBV7-3,few,ASSLGVTSRTQY
TRBD2,TRBV12-3/TRBV12-4,NA,ASSPRTNSGPEQF
NA,TRBV7-9,NA,ASSLVGMARPF
TRBD2,TRBV7-6,few,ASSLEQAGLAPYEQY
TRBD1,TRBV19,many,ASSRQGTYSNQPQH
NA,TRBV2,few,ACDSTDTQY
TRBD2,TRBV3-1,many,ASSQDLRTSGTGEQF
TRBD2,TRBV29-1,few,SARTSGQF
NA,TRBV7-8,few,ASSRPHEQF
NA,TRBV6-6,few,ASRGVGQNQPQH
NA,TRBV4-3,NA,ASSQRTDREETQY
NA,TRBV5-1,many,ASSLEGTDTQY
TRBD1,TRBV20-1,many,SATSLQGNYGYT
NA,TRBV10-3,many,AISGGFSNQPQH
TRBD1,TRBV20-1,many,SAEGQEETQY